The rows below give T cell receptor beta chains drawn from one sample of a study of T cell repertoires in cytomegalovirus infection. Antigens for these TCRs are unknown. TCRdb re-called the reads with MiXCR, one entry per CDR3 protein. The data contain about 830,000 distinct CDR3 sequences, 30% to 35% of them singletons. The sample in question was cultured CD8+ T cells from PBMCs, obtained from culture after CMV antigen stimulation. The receptor source for this set is a human donor in good health (CMV status not recorded). Some clones in this sample may be carry-over from other donors' samples. The CDR3 runs from the conserved cysteine through the conserved F or W. The D gene is left open where the match is weak. The size field is filled for only some rows; it gives once, few, many or a size class.

TRBJ1-6 | TRBV15 | . | TRBD1 | TGTGCCACCAGCAGTGGAACCGGGACAGAGTATAATTCACCCCTCCACTTT | CATSSGTGTEYNSPLHF
TRBJ1-2 | TRBV29-1 | . | TRBD1 | TGCAGCGTCCCTTGGATAGGGGGCTCCAAGGGGGTAGGCTACACCTTC | CSVPWIGGSKGVGYTF
TRBJ1-5 | TRBV27 | few | TRBD1 | TGTGCCAGCAGTTTCCTATGGACGGGACAGGGCGGCAATCAGCCCCAGCATTTT | CASSFLWTGQGGNQPQHF
TRBJ1-5 | TRBV9 | . | . | TGTGCCAGCAGCGTAGGGTCGGGATCTCAGCCCCAGCATTTT | CASSVGSGSQPQHF
TRBJ2-7 | TRBV7-9 | few | TRBD2 | TGTGCCAGCAGGGGGGGGGTTCGCGAGCAGTACTTC | CASRGGVREQYF
TRBJ1-2 | TRBV12-5 | few | . | TGTGCTAGTGGTTTCGACATGCCTGGGAGGGACTATGGCTACACCTTC | CASGFDMPGRDYGYTF
TRBJ2-7 | TRBV6-1 | . | TRBD2 | TGTGCCAGCAGTGAACGGCTAGCGGGGGGCCCCTCCTACGAGCAGTACTTC | CASSERLAGGPSYEQYF
TRBJ2-2 | TRBV3-1 | once | . | TGTGCCAGCAGCCAATTCCTGAGAATAAACACCGGGGAGCTGTTTTTT | CASSQFLRINTGELFF
TRBJ2-3 | TRBV20-1 | . | TRBD2 | TGCAGTGCTAGCGTGCTAGCGGGGCCAGATACGCAGTATTTT | CSASVLAGPDTQYF
TRBJ2-1 | TRBV11-3 | few | . | TGTGCCAGCAGCTCCTACGGGGAGTTATACAATGAGCAGTTCTTC | CASSSYGELYNEQFF
TRBJ1-1 | TRBV4-3 | . | . | TGCGCCAGCAGCCATTACCAGGGGTTGAACACTGAAGCTTTCTTT | CASSHYQGLNTEAFF
TRBJ1-2 | TRBV4-3 | . | . | TGCGCCAGCAGCTCCGGGGGAGAAGCGGGGAACTATGGCTACACCTTC | CASSSGGEAGNYGYTF
TRBJ2-2 | TRBV20-1 | few | . | TGCAGTGCTTCCCGACAGGACACCGGGGAGCTGTTTTTT | CSASRQDTGELFF
TRBJ2-1 | TRBV6-2/TRBV6-3 | few | TRBD2 | TGTGCCAGCAGGATACGGGGGGGAGGGTCAAATGAGCAGTTCTTC | CASRIRGGGSNEQFF
TRBJ1-1 | TRBV4-3 | . | . | TGCGCCAGCAGCCAAGGGGGGGGCCTAACTGAAGCTTTCTTT | CASSQGGGLTEAFF
TRBJ1-5 | TRBV6-6 | few | TRBD1 | TGTGCCAGCAGTGATGACAGGGGGCGTCAGCCCCAGCATTTT | CASSDDRGRQPQHF
TRBJ1-1 | TRBV6-5 | . | TRBD1 | TGTGCCAGCAGTTACCTAAGACAGGGCACCCTTGAAGTAGCTTTCTTT | CASSYLRQGTLEVAFF
TRBJ2-1 | TRBV7-6 | few | . | TGTGCCAGCAGCTTAGCGGGTTTTGGGGTACATGAGCAGTTCTTC | CASSLAGFGVHEQFF
TRBJ2-5 | TRBV4-2 | . | . | TGTGCCAGCAGCCAAGAAGGGGGAAGTAAGGGGGAGACCCAGTACTTC | CASSQEGGSKGETQYF
TRBJ2-3 | TRBV5-4 | . | TRBD2 | TGTGCCAGCAGCTGGGAACTAGCGGGGGGTCACACAGATACGCAGTATTTT | CASSWELAGGHTDTQYF
TRBJ1-1 | TRBV28 | few | . | TGTGCCAGCATCAATACGGGGGCGAGGGGCACTGAAGCTTTCTTT | CASINTGARGTEAFF
TRBJ2-5 | TRBV7-9 | few | . | TGTGCCAGCAGCCCCCTGGGACAAGAGACCCAGTACTTC | CASSPLGQETQYF
TRBJ2-1 | TRBV7-9 | many | TRBD1 | TGTGCCAGCAGCTCCGGGACAGGGGATGAGGCCTACAATGAGCAGTTCTTC | CASSSGTGDEAYNEQFF
TRBJ2-7 | TRBV2 | . | . | TGTGCCTCTATTTCCTACGAGCAGTACTTC | CASISYEQYF
TRBJ2-2 | TRBV5-6 | . | . | TGTGCCAGCAGCTTGGACATGGCCGGGGAGCTGTTTTTT | CASSLDMAGELFF
TRBJ2-5 | TRBV7-9 | . | TRBD2 | TGTGCCAGCAGTAGCGGGGGGGCCCGAGAGACCCAGTACTTC | CASSSGGARETQYF
TRBJ1-1 | TRBV19 | . | . | TGTGCCAGTAGTAAGGGACGGGGCCATAGGGCTGAAGCTTTCTTT | CASSKGRGHRAEAFF
TRBJ2-5 | TRBV11-1 | few | . | TGTGCCAGCAGCGCACAGGGTTGGAGAGAGACCCAGTACTTC | CASSAQGWRETQYF
TRBJ2-2 | TRBV7-9 | . | . | TGTGCCAGCAGCCTTCGGATTACAACGAACACCGGGGAGCTGTTTTTT | CASSLRITTNTGELFF
TRBJ1-6 | TRBV27 | . | . | TGTGCCAGCACCAGGGACGGTTCACCCCTCCACTTT | CASTRDGSPLHF
TRBJ1-5 | TRBV27 | many | . | TGTGCCAGCAGTTTTTCGAGAAGCAATCAGCCCCAGCATTTT | CASSFSRSNQPQHF
TRBJ1-1 | TRBV7-9 | few | . | TGTGCCAGCAGATCAGACAGACTTACTGAAGCTTTCTTT | CASRSDRLTEAFF
TRBJ2-1 | TRBV4-3 | . | . | TGCGCCAGCAGCCAGAGGACAGTTTACAATGAGCAGTTCTTC | CASSQRTVYNEQFF
TRBJ2-1 | TRBV10-3 | few | . | TGTGCCATCAGTGGAGGGCAGAACTACAATGAGCAGTTCTTC | CAISGGQNYNEQFF
TRBJ2-5 | TRBV10-3 | few | TRBD2 | TGTGCCAGTAACTCTCTAGCGGCCCAAGAGACCCAGTACTTC | CASNSLAAQETQYF
TRBJ1-2 | TRBV29-1 | . | . | TGCAGCGTTTTTGGGTATGGCTACACCTTC | CSVFGYGYTF
TRBJ2-7 | TRBV7-9 | few | TRBD1 | TGTGCCAGCAGCGCTCCGGTGGGACAGCCCTCCTACGAGCAGTACTTC | CASSAPVGQPSYEQYF
TRBJ1-1 | TRBV2 | . | . | TGTGCCAGCAACGTCCTGAACACTGAAGCTTTCTTT | CASNVLNTEAFF
TRBJ1-1 | TRBV4-1 | few | . | TGCGCCAGCAGCCAATTTACCCCAGACGGTGAAGCTTTCTTT | CASSQFTPDGEAFF
TRBJ2-5 | TRBV6-1 | few | . | TGTGCCAGCAGTGGCCGGGACCCTGGGCAGGGGGAGACCCAGTACTTC | CASSGRDPGQGETQYF
TRBJ2-1 | TRBV7-8 | many | TRBD1 | TGTGCCAGCAGTCGGACAGGGCGGGATGAGCAGTTCTTC | CASSRTGRDEQFF
TRBJ2-1 | TRBV10-2 | . | TRBD2 | TGCGCCAGCGCTCCCGGGACTAGCGTTGAGCAGTTCTTC | CASAPGTSVEQFF
TRBJ2-1 | TRBV7-6 | few | TRBD1 | TGTGCCAGCAGCTACAGGGGGCAACGTAACAATGAGCAGTTCTTC | CASSYRGQRNNEQFF
TRBJ2-1 | TRBV6-5 | few | TRBD2 | TGTGCCAGCAGTTACGTACCTCCGGGACTAGCGAGCCTCAATGAGCAGTTCTTC | CASSYVPPGLASLNEQFF
TRBJ1-5 | TRBV7-6 | many | . | TGTGCCAGCAGCTTAGAGGGGGGGCAAGGTCAGCCCCAGCATTTT | CASSLEGGQGQPQHF
TRBJ2-5 | TRBV28 | . | . | TGTGCCAGCAGTCCAGGGGTTAGCGAGACCCAGTACTTC | CASSPGVSETQYF
TRBJ1-1 | TRBV5-1 | . | . | TGCGCCAGCCGGGACGGCGGCTTGGTTACTGAAGCTTTCTTT | CASRDGGLVTEAFF
TRBJ2-1 | TRBV5-6 | few | TRBD1 | TGTGCCAGCAGCCGGGACAGGGCTTCTTACAATGAGCAGTTCTTC | CASSRDRASYNEQFF
TRBJ1-1 | TRBV7-8 | many | . | TGTGCCAGCAGCTTAGACCCAGGGGACATGAACACTGAAGCTTTCTTT | CASSLDPGDMNTEAFF
TRBJ2-1 | TRBV10-3 | . | TRBD2 | TGTGCCATCAGTGAGGTAGCGGGGGACGACAATGAGCAGTTCTTC | CAISEVAGDDNEQFF
TRBJ1-4 | TRBV7-9 | . | TRBD1 | TGTGCCATCCCGGGACAGATGAATGAAAAACTGTTTTTT | CAIPGQMNEKLFF
TRBJ1-5 | TRBV19 | . | TRBD1 | TGTGCCAGTAGGACAGGGTTCAATCAGCCCCAGCATTTT | CASRTGFNQPQHF
TRBJ1-1 | TRBV27 | few | . | TGTGCCAGCAGTCTCACGGAAGACACTGAAGCTTTCTTT | CASSLTEDTEAFF
TRBJ1-1 | TRBV29-1 | few | . | TGCAGCGTTGAAGAACTGACAGGACAAGATAGCACTGAAGCTTTCTTT | CSVEELTGQDSTEAFF
TRBJ2-5 | TRBV9 | . | TRBD1 | TGTGCCAGCAGCGTAGCCACAGGGGCTCGGGAGACCCAGTACTTC | CASSVATGARETQYF